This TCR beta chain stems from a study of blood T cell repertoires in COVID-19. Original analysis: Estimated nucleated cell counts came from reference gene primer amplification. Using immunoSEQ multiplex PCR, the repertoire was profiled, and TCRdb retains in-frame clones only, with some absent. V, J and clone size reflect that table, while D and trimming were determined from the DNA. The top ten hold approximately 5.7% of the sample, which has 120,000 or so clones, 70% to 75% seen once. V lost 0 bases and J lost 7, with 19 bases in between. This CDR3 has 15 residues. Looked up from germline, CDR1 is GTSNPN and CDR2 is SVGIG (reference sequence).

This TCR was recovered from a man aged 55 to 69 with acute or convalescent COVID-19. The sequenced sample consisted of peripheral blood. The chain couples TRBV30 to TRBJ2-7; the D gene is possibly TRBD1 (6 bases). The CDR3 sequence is CAWSVLVRAGEEQYF. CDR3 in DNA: TGTGCCTGGAGTGTACTCGTACGGGCAGGGGAGGAGCAGTACTTC.